The 16 T cell receptor beta chains given below trace back to one sample, sequenced in a study of a mutant IDH1 vaccine in newly diagnosed glioma. These receptors have no known antigen. The assay was immunoSEQ multiplex PCR, and TCRdb's table has in-frame clones only and misses some. The sample has 34,000 or so clones; about 80% are singletons. Stated time point: week 35, safety follow-up. Every single dose of the vaccine, 300 ug of mutant IDH1 20-mer peptide, came with topical imiquimod. The source material was PBMCs, sampled from a glioma patient whose treatment included an IDH1 peptide vaccine. These receptors were obtained from a man aged 25 to 40 with glioma.

This chain joins TRBV27 and TRBJ1-5; no firm D call. CDR1 is MNHEY and CDR2 is SMNVEV in the germline V gene (reference sequence). Trimming pared 3 bases from V and 4 bases from J, leaving 4 bases between. The CDR3 is 12 amino acids. The CDR3 coding sequence is TGTGCCAGCAGTTTCTTAAATCAGCCCCAGCATTTT. It yields the protein CASSFLNQPQHF.

V and J are TRBV11-2 and TRBJ2-2; D is ambiguous. CDR1 is SGHAT, CDR2 FQNNGV, per germline. The V end lost 3 bases, the J end lost 5 bases, and 10 bases lay between the germline ends. There are 14 residues in the CDR3. CDR3 residues: CASSFLGGTGELFF. The CDR3 DNA sequence: TGTGCCAGCAGCTTTTTGGGCGGAACCGGGGAGCTGTTTTTT. Looking up the rest from reference TRBV11-2 and TRBJ2-2 gives the full variable domain: EAGVAQSPRYKIIEKRQSVAFWCNPISGHATLYWYQQILGQGPKLLIQFQNNGVVDDSQLPKDRFSAERLKGVDSTLKIQPAKLEDSAVYLCASSFLGGTGELFFGEGSRLTVL.

This chain connects TRBV5-1 to TRBJ1-3, with 8 positions matching TRBD1. V shed 0 bases, J shed 2 bases, and the junction held 4 bases outside the gene matches. Germline lookup yields CDR1 SGHRS and CDR2 YFSETQ. The CDR3 sequence is 16 residues long. Here the CDR3 reads CASSLEGTGPGNTIYF. CDR3 nucleotide sequence: TGCGCCAGCAGCTTGGAGGGGACAGGACCTGGAAACACCATATATTTT.

The chain uses TRBV27 and TRBJ2-7, with a possible D match to TRBD1 (6 bases). Between the trimmed V and J ends, which lost 8 bases and 3 bases, there was a span of 11 bases. Germline assignment: CDR1 MNHEY and CDR2 SMNVEV (reference sequence). The length of the CDR3 is 12 residues. The CDR3 DNA follows: TGTGCCAGCCGGGACACAGACTACGAGCAGTACTTC. This gives the protein CASRDTDYEQYF.

The chain uses TRBV6-1 and TRBJ1-5, with no clear D. Germline values: CDR1 MNHNS, CDR2 SASEGT. Trimming left V 6 bases short and J 5 bases short, with 11 bases between. The CDR3 spans 13 residues. This CDR3 is CASREFYYQPQHF. CDR3 DNA sequence: TGTGCCAGCAGGGAGTTTTATTATCAGCCCCAGCATTTT.

The V gene is TRBV29-1, the J gene TRBJ1-2, with D unclear. Per germline, CDR1 SQVTM and CDR2 ANQGSEA. The germline V and J ends were trimmed by 7 bases and 3 bases, with 15 bases remaining between them. This CDR3 region has 13 residues. The CDR3 DNA reads TGCAGCGCCATGCGGGTCGGGGACTATGGCTACACCTTC. It yields the protein CSAMRVGDYGYTF.

V and J are TRBV19 and TRBJ1-2; possible D gene TRBD1, 6 bases. Germline loops: CDR1 LNHDA, CDR2 SQIVND (reference sequence). Trimming cost V 4 bases and J 6 bases, with 9 bases left between them. This CDR3 is 12 amino acids long. In DNA, the CDR3 is TGTGCCAGTAGTACAGGGGCGGATGGCTACACCTTC. Its translation is CASSTGADGYTF.

This clone has only one observation. The chain joins TRBV18 to TRBJ2-7; possible D gene TRBD1, 6 bases. The germline V gene encodes CDR1 KGHSH and CDR2 LQKENI. The CDR3 is 13 amino acids. Trimming removed 6 bases at V and 3 bases at J, with 12 bases between. The CDR3 sequence: CASSQGSYYEQYF. The CDR3 DNA sequence: TGTGCCAGCTCTCAGGGGAGTTACTACGAGCAGTACTTC.

This rearrangement joins TRBV18 to TRBJ2-7; weak D call: TRBD2 (5 bases). V dropped 5 bases and J dropped 5 bases, with 13 bases sitting between them. From germline, CDR1 is KGHSH and CDR2 LQKENI. This CDR3 contains 13 residues. The CDR3 DNA is TGTGCCAGCTCATGGTTATCAGCGGACGAGCAGTACTTC. The encoded protein is CASSWLSADEQYF.

The rearrangement links TRBV6-1 to TRBJ2-7; 8 nucleotides agree with TRBD1. CDR1 and CDR2 (germline): MNHNS, SASEGT. With 8 bases clipped from V and 3 bases from J, the junction kept 12 bases outside the gene matches. CDR3 length equals 15 residues. Here the CDR3 reads CASLGGGQAYYEQYF. CDR3 nucleotides: TGTGCCAGCCTCGGAGGGGGACAGGCTTACTACGAGCAGTACTTC.

Only a few counts were recorded for this clone. The chain combines TRBV18 with TRBJ1-1; no definite D call. The CDR3 sequence is 14 residues long. V was trimmed by 3 bases and J by 1 base, leaving 9 bases between them. Germline-derived CDR1 and CDR2 are KGHSH and LQKENI. CDR3 DNA: TGTGCCAGCTCACCGTACGGAGAGAACACTGAAGCTTTCTTT. Its protein product is CASSPYGENTEAFF.

This chain connects TRBV5-1 to TRBJ2-2; D not resolved. Trimming took off 4 bases at V and 6 bases at J, with 13 bases between the two ends. The CDR3 covers 14 residues. Germline CDR1 is SGHRS and CDR2 is YFSETQ. CDR3 loop: CASSRDPRAGELFF. CDR3 sequence (DNA): TGCGCCAGCAGCCGTGACCCCCGGGCCGGGGAGCTGTTTTTT.

The chain links TRBV29-1 to TRBJ1-2; 7 bases align to TRBD1. Looked up from germline, CDR1 is SQVTM and CDR2 is ANQGSEA. The CDR3 sequence is 14 residues long. Trimming removed 4 bases from V and 5 bases from J; junction bases left unmatched: 10. The CDR3 reads CSVGRQGNRYGYTF. CDR3 DNA sequence: TGCAGCGTTGGCCGACAGGGTAACCGATATGGCTACACCTTC.

The chain has TRBV7-2 and TRBJ1-5; a weak D match, TRBD1 (6 bases). The CDR3 has 14 amino acids. Per germline, CDR1 SGHTA and CDR2 FQGNSA. Trimming left V 4 bases short and J 6 bases short, with 13 bases between. CDR3 coding DNA: TGTGCCAGCAGCTGGGGGGGGGCCAGTCAGCCCCAGCATTTT. Its translation: CASSWGGASQPQHF.

In this sample, this clone turned up once. The CDR3 DNA sequence: TGTGCCAGCAGCTTAGGGCAGGGGGGAATTGAAAAACTGTTTTTT. Amino acid sequence: CASSLGQGGIEKLFF. The V and J genes are TRBV7-9 and TRBJ1-4; TRBD1 agrees at 7 bases. This CDR3 has 15 residues. Germline V gives CDR1 SEHNR, CDR2 FQNEAQ (reference sequence). V lost 1 base and J lost 7; bases outside the gene matches: 6.

The V and J genes are TRBV5-1 and TRBJ2-1, with 10 bases aligning to TRBD2. V dropped 5 bases and J dropped 0; count of bases not matched to a gene: 2. Germline lookup yields CDR1 SGHRS and CDR2 YFSETQ. This CDR3 is built from 15 residues. The CDR3 here is CASRPSGSSYNEQFF. The CDR3 region has the DNA TGCGCCAGCAGACCTAGCGGGAGCTCCTACAATGAGCAGTTCTTC.